Listed here are 29 T cell receptor beta chains from one sample, sequenced in a study of CD8 T cells in ankylosing spondylitis. Study-level findings and limits: One TCR beta motif, made up of several highly homologous variants, appeared characteristic of ankylosing spondylitis blood.

These receptors are not linked to any known antigen. TCRdb re-called the 5' RACE reads with MiXCR, one entry per CDR3 protein. The data hold about 220,000 distinct CDR3 sequences, with about 18% observed a single time. The sequencing sample was made of blood, either unsorted or a sorted T cell fraction (not recorded which). Source of these receptors: a male donor with ankylosing spondylitis.

This chain uses TRBV4-1 with TRBJ1-4, with D perhaps matching TRBD1 (6 bases). The V and J ends lost 0 bases and 7 bases respectively, with 12 bases between them. CDR3 length: 15 residues. Germline V gene data show CDR1 as MGHRA and CDR2 as YSYEKL. The CDR3 nucleotides are TGCGCCAGCAGCCAAGAGGCCAGGGGAGGTGAAAAACTGTTTTTT. Its translation: CASSQEARGGEKLFF.

The chain has TRBV15 and TRBJ2-7; 11 nucleotides agree with TRBD1. Looked up from germline, CDR1 is LNHNV and CDR2 is YYDKDF (reference sequence). The CDR3 spans 15 residues. The junction had 3 bases not matched to a gene; V was cut back by 5 bases and J by 0 bases. This CDR3 is CATSGQGANSYEQYF. The CDR3 coding sequence is TGTGCCACCAGCGGACAGGGGGCGAACTCCTACGAGCAGTACTTC.

The rearrangement links TRBV27 to TRBJ2-7; TRBD1 might be the D (5 bases). V lost 4 bases, J lost 0 bases, and 10 bases lay in between. The CDR3 covers 14 residues. Germline-derived CDR1 and CDR2 are MNHEY and SMNVEV (reference sequence). This chain's CDR3 is CASSSHRSSYEQYF. CDR3 nucleotides: TGTGCCAGCAGTTCCCACAGGAGCTCCTACGAGCAGTACTTC.

This clonotype was seen repeatedly, ten times or more. The chain is built from TRBV29-1 and TRBJ2-7; TRBD1 agrees at 9 bases. Losses at the gene ends were 6 bases for V and 2 bases for J; bases not matched to a gene: 8. Germline values: CDR1 SQVTM, CDR2 ANQGSEA. The CDR3 is 14 amino acids. The CDR3 region has the DNA TGCAGCGTCTCAAAACAGGGGGCGGCCTACGAGCAGTACTTC. It encodes CSVSKQGAAYEQYF.

This clonotype appeared a few times. The chain carries TRBV7-3 and TRBJ2-3; 9 bases align to TRBD2. This CDR3 comprises 16 residues. With 5 bases clipped from V and 5 bases from J, the junction kept 11 bases outside the gene matches. The germline CDR1 and CDR2 sequences are SGHTA and FQGTGA. CDR3 loop: CASSRNAGGPIDTQYF. Here the CDR3 DNA reads TGTGCCAGCAGCCGAAACGCGGGGGGGCCGATAGATACGCAGTATTTT.

This clonotype was counted only a few times. The chain combines TRBV15 with TRBJ1-4; 7 positions agree with TRBD1. The CDR3 contains 17 residues. CDR1 and CDR2 from the germline V gene are LNHNV and YYDKDF (reference sequence). V lost 3 bases to trimming and J lost 4 bases; unmatched junction nucleotides: 11. CDR3 bases: TGTGCCACCAGCAGGCTAGATGGGGACAGACGTAATGAAAAACTGTTTTTT. It codes for CATSRLDGDRRNEKLFF.

This clonotype was recorded once. This chain links TRBV11-2 with TRBJ2-7; no clear D gene. Trimming left V 3 bases short and J 2 bases short, with 5 bases between. Germline-derived CDR1 and CDR2 are SGHAT and FQNNGV. The CDR3 has 12 residues. Here the CDR3 reads CASSFPAYEQYF. The DNA of the CDR3 is TGTGCCAGCAGCTTCCCAGCCTACGAGCAGTACTTC. The full variable domain, with the rest looked up from reference TRBV11-2 and TRBJ2-7, is EAGVAQSPRYKIIEKRQSVAFWCNPISGHATLYWYQQILGQGPKLLIQFQNNGVVDDSQLPKDRFSAERLKGVDSTLKIQPAKLEDSAVYLCASSFPAYEQYFGPGTRLTVT.

The sample holds a few counts of this clonotype. The rearrangement joins TRBV10-3 to TRBJ2-4; 10 bases map to TRBD2. Germline assignment: CDR1 ENHRY and CDR2 SYGVKD. Trimming removed 4 bases from V and 7 bases from J; junction bases left unmatched: 4. The CDR3 covers 14 residues. CDR3 nucleotides: TGTGCCATCAGTGCGGAAGCGGGGGGGAACATTCAGTACTTC. Translating gives CAISAEAGGNIQYF.

V usage is TRBV2 and J usage is TRBJ2-7; 8 positions agree with TRBD1. With 4 bases clipped from V and 7 bases from J, the junction kept 3 bases outside the gene matches. CDR3 length equals 12 residues. Germline loops: CDR1 SNHLY, CDR2 FYNNEI. The CDR3 loop reads CASSADRAEQYF. CDR3 bases: TGTGCCAGCAGTGCGGACAGGGCAGAGCAGTACTTC.

This clonotype was observed a handful of times. The rearrangement links TRBV10-3 to TRBJ2-7; weak D call: TRBD1 (5 bases). The CDR3 is 14 amino acids. Germline CDR1 reads ENHRY; CDR2 reads SYGVKD. Deletions cut 3 bases from V and 4 bases from J, with 13 bases between. This chain's CDR3 is CAISDLQDAYEQYF. The CDR3 DNA reads as TGTGCCATCAGTGACCTACAGGATGCGTACGAGCAGTACTTC.

This clonotype was seen a handful of times. The genes are TRBV4-3 and TRBJ2-1, with D hard to call. The CDR3 has 16 amino acids. The V gene lost 2 bases and the J gene lost 4 bases, with 15 bases spanning the gap. Germline CDR1 is LGHNA and CDR2 is YSLEER. The CDR3 protein is CASSQNSQALYNEQFF. CDR3 nucleotide sequence: TGCGCCAGCAGCCAAAACAGCCAAGCCCTTTACAATGAGCAGTTCTTC.

The rearrangement joins TRBV20-1 to TRBJ1-1, with TRBD1 matching over 11 bases. The CDR3 is made up of 15 amino acids. Germline V CDR1 and CDR2: DFQATT, SNEGSKA (reference sequence). V shed 1 base, J shed 6 bases, and the junction held 7 bases outside the gene matches. DNA for the CDR3: TGCAGTGCTAGAGGGTCGGGGACAGGGGGTTCTGAAGCTTTCTTT. Protein product: CSARGSGTGGSEAFF.

This chain uses TRBV28 with TRBJ1-3, with D perhaps matching TRBD1 (6 bases). This CDR3 spans 13 amino acids. Germline V gene sequence: CDR1 MDHEN, CDR2 SYDVKM. V lost 10 bases and J lost 1, with 11 bases in between. The CDR3 DNA reads TGTGCCACAGAACAGGGATCTGGAAACACCATATATTTT. Protein sequence: CATEQGSGNTIYF.

At least ten counts were recorded for this clonotype. This chain links TRBV5-6 with TRBJ2-7; no reliable D call. From germline, CDR1 is SGHDT and CDR2 YYEEEE. The V and J ends lost 0 bases and 3 bases respectively, with 7 bases between them. CDR3 size: 13 residues. The CDR3 DNA sequence: TGTGCCAGCAGCTTGGTCCAGGACTACGAGCAGTACTTC. Translating gives CASSLVQDYEQYF.

This chain uses TRBV7-9 with TRBJ1-1; D unresolved. The CDR3 covers 16 residues. Trimming took 3 bases from V and 5 from J, leaving 19 bases between them. Germline CDR1 and CDR2: SEHNR and FQNEAQ (reference sequence). The CDR3 reads CASSFEVYGEGTEAFF. The DNA for the CDR3 is TGTGCCAGCAGCTTTGAAGTTTACGGGGAGGGAACTGAAGCTTTCTTT.

This clonotype appeared a few times. The rearrangement links TRBV6-5 to TRBJ2-5, with D possibly TRBD1 on 6 matching bases. This CDR3 has 11 amino acids. CDR1 and CDR2 from the germline V gene are MNHEY and SVGAGI. With 7 bases removed from V and 10 bases from J, the gap between germline ends came to 13 bases. CDR3 region: CASNPPGVQYF. As DNA, the CDR3 is TGTGCCAGCAACCCACCAGGGGTCCAGTACTTC.

This clonotype came up a few times. The chain is built from TRBV12-3 or TRBV12-4 and TRBJ2-3; D unclear. Between the trimmed V and J ends, which lost 6 bases and 5 bases, there was a span of 6 bases. This CDR3 region has 11 residues. Here the CDR3 reads CASSPKDTQYF. The CDR3 bases are TGTGCCAGCAGCCCTAAAGATACGCAGTATTTT.

CDR3 bases: TGTGCCAGCAGTGAGGACTCTGGGGCCAACGTCCTGACTTTC. Residues: CASSEDSGANVLTF. The V call is TRBV12-3 or TRBV12-4, the J call TRBJ2-6; D is undetermined. The V end was cut by 5 bases, the J end by 0 bases, with 5 bases between. The CDR3 spans 14 residues.

The chain couples TRBV15 to TRBJ2-2; D remains unclear. This CDR3 is built from 13 residues. Germline loops: CDR1 LNHNV, CDR2 YYDKDF (reference sequence). The ends were cut back, 1 base at V and 7 bases at J, with 7 bases in the middle. CDR3 DNA: TGTGCCACCAGCAGAGTGGGAAGCGGGGAGCTGTTTTTT. Protein product: CATSRVGSGELFF.

In this sample, this clonotype turned up a few times. J is TRBJ2-3 and V is TRBV2; D unclear. The length of the CDR3 is 14 residues. Germline values: CDR1 SNHLY, CDR2 FYNNEI. V lost 5 bases and J lost 2, with 11 bases in between. CDR3 nucleotides: TGTGCCAGCAGTTTCGAAATGCCCACAGATACGCAGTATTTT. Residues: CASSFEMPTDTQYF.

This clonotype came up a few times. The rearrangement joins TRBV27 to TRBJ2-1; TRBD2 agrees at 10 bases. With 8 bases clipped from V and 2 bases from J, the junction kept 15 bases outside the gene matches. CDR1 is MNHEY and CDR2 is SMNVEV in the germline V gene (reference sequence). The CDR3 runs 18 residues. CDR3 DNA: TGTGCCAGCTCTGGACTGGCTAGCGGGGGACCTGCCTACAATGAGCAGTTCTTC. It yields the protein CASSGLASGGPAYNEQFF.

This chain joins TRBV6-1 and TRBJ2-5; 7 bases fit TRBD2. Per the germline V gene, CDR1 is MNHNS and CDR2 is SASEGT. The length of the CDR3 is 16 residues. The J segment lost 5 bases and the V segment lost 5 bases, leaving 14 bases of the junction unmatched. CDR3 residues: CASSTPSPIGGETQYF. The CDR3 DNA reads TGTGCCAGCAGTACCCCCAGCCCAATCGGGGGGGAGACCCAGTACTTC.

The chain carries TRBV7-6 and TRBJ2-2; TRBD2 agrees at 10 bases. The CDR3 consists of 17 residues. Losses at the gene ends were 3 bases for V and 1 base for J; bases not matched to a gene: 5. Germline V gene lookup returns CDR1 SGHVS and CDR2 FNYEAQ. DNA of the CDR3: TGTGCCAGCAGCTTCGTGGCTAGCGGGGGGAACACCGGGGAGCTGTTTTTT. Its translation: CASSFVASGGNTGELFF. The entire variable domain, with the rest obtained from reference TRBV7-6 and TRBJ2-2, is as follows: GAGVSQSPRYKVTKRGQDVALRCDPISGHVSLYWYRQALGQGPEFLTYFNYEAQQDKSGLPNDRFSAERPEGSISTLTIQRTEQRDSAMYRCASSFVASGGNTGELFFGEGSRLTVL.

This clonotype showed up just a few times. The gene calls are TRBV28 and TRBJ2-7; no reliable D call. CDR3 size: 13 residues. V lost 4 bases, J lost 2 bases, and 9 bases lay in between. Germline assignment: CDR1 MDHEN and CDR2 SYDVKM. In DNA form, the CDR3 reads TGTGCCAGCAGTTCGGTCGATACCTACGAGCAGTACTTC. It encodes CASSSVDTYEQYF.

This clonotype was observed at least ten times. V is TRBV7-9 and J is TRBJ2-1; weak D call: TRBD2 (6 bases). Deletions cut 6 bases from V and 0 bases from J, with 6 bases between. This CDR3 contains 13 residues. Germline V gene sequence: CDR1 SEHNR, CDR2 FQNEAQ (reference sequence). CDR3 nucleotides: TGTGCCAGCAGTAGCGGCTCCTACAATGAGCAGTTCTTC. It codes for CASSSGSYNEQFF.

This chain links TRBV28 with TRBJ2-2; 7 bases are a match to TRBD2. The CDR3 loop spans 16 amino acids. V was pared by 1 base and J by 6 bases, with 8 bases of the junction left unmatched. Germline V gene data show CDR1 as MDHEN and CDR2 as SYDVKM. The CDR3 DNA reads TGTGCCAGCAGTTTATCCCTGGGAGGGAGCGCCGGGGAGCTGTTTTTT. It specifies CASSLSLGGSAGELFF.

This rearrangement joins TRBV4-3 to TRBJ2-3; D is possibly TRBD1 (6 bases). The CDR3 extends over 17 amino acids. Deletions cut 0 bases from V and 2 bases from J, with 15 bases between. Germline V CDR1 and CDR2: LGHNA, YSLEER. Written as DNA, the CDR3 is TGCGCCAGCAGCCAAGATGGGGGCAGGGTTTACACAGATACGCAGTATTTT. Its translation is CASSQDGGRVYTDTQYF.

The chain combines TRBV9 with TRBJ2-3; D is unresolved. The CDR3 is made up of 13 amino acids. The germline V gene encodes CDR1 SGDLS and CDR2 YYNGEE. Trimming stripped 3 bases from V and 2 bases from J, with 7 bases between. The CDR3 DNA sequence: TGTGCCAGCAGCGGGCTCCTCACAGATACGCAGTATTTT. This gives the protein CASSGLLTDTQYF.

The sample holds a few counts of this clonotype. V is TRBV6-2 or TRBV6-3 and J is TRBJ1-4; D is perhaps TRBD1 (5 bases). This CDR3 spans 14 amino acids. The germline V gene encodes CDR1 MNHEY and CDR2 SVGEGT. V lost 2 bases and J 5 bases, leaving 9 bases between the germline ends. The CDR3 region is CASSYATENEKLFF. The CDR3 DNA is TGTGCCAGCAGTTACGCGACAGAAAATGAAAAACTGTTTTTT.